The 29 T cell receptor beta chains in this list originate from one sample, sequenced in a study of identical twins. One entry per CDR3 protein results from TCRdb running MiXCR on the 5' RACE reads. The sample holds 1.5 million to 2 million distinct CDR3 sequences, less than 35% seen once. Sequenced material: cord blood. These receptors were collected from a newborn girl in good health.

The chain links TRBV29-1 to TRBJ2-7, with no clear D. The CDR3 consists of 9 residues. The V end lost 4 bases, the J end lost 7 bases, and 5 bases lay between the germline ends. Germline loops: CDR1 SQVTM, CDR2 ANQGSEA. The CDR3 nucleotides are TGCAGCGTTGGGGATGAGCAGTACTTC. Translating gives CSVGDEQYF.

Concerning this clonotype itself: A much larger clone differs by one base, so this may be a read error. The genes are TRBV12-3 or TRBV12-4 and TRBJ2-1; D call uncertain. V gave up 3 bases and J gave up 10 bases, with 13 bases separating them. The CDR3 runs 13 residues. CDR3 coding DNA: TGTGCCAGCAGTTTCACACAGTCCTACGAGCAGTTCTTC. Residues: CASSFTQSYEQFF.

The chain employs TRBV28 and TRBJ2-1; 14 nucleotides line up with TRBD2. Trimming at V came to 6 bases and at J to 7 bases, leaving 14 bases not matched to a gene. This CDR3 comprises 18 residues. Germline V gives CDR1 MDHEN, CDR2 SYDVKM. The CDR3 protein is CASSYLRLAGGPRNEQFF. For the CDR3, the DNA is TGTGCCAGCAGCTATCTCCGACTAGCGGGAGGGCCTAGAAATGAGCAGTTCTTC. Looking up the rest from reference TRBV28 and TRBJ2-1 gives the full variable domain: DVKVTQSSRYLVKRTGEKVFLECVQDMDHENMFWYRQDPGLGLRLIYFSYDVKMKEKGDIPEGYSVSREKKERFSLILESASTNQTSMYLCASSYLRLAGGPRNEQFFGPGTRLTVL.

The sample holds a few counts of this clonotype. V is TRBV6-2 or TRBV6-3 and J is TRBJ2-7; D possibly uses TRBD1 or TRBD2 (5 bases each). The CDR3 is 16 residues long. V gave up 6 bases and J gave up 0 bases, with 18 bases separating them. Germline CDR1 is MNHEY and CDR2 is SVGEGT. The CDR3 spells CASRDRGTDNSYEQYF. Written as DNA, the CDR3 is TGTGCCAGCAGGGACCGAGGGACCGACAACTCCTACGAGCAGTACTTC.

Regarding this clonotype: This could be a read error, since a much larger clone is one nucleotide away. This chain links TRBV12-3 or TRBV12-4 with TRBJ2-5, with a weak D call TRBD1 (5 bases). The CDR3 is 13 amino acids. V lost 5 bases to trimming and J lost 11 bases, with 18 bases between them. CDR3 in amino acids: CASSHRGPYGQYF. The CDR3 coding sequence is TGTGCCAGCAGTCATAGGGGCCCCTACGGGCAGTACTTC.

This chain uses TRBV3-1 with TRBJ2-3, with D perhaps matching TRBD2 (5 bases). This CDR3 is 24 amino acids long. The germline CDR1 and CDR2 sequences are LGHDT and YNNKEL (reference sequence). Trimming removed 2 bases at V and 2 bases at J, with 38 bases between. The CDR3 DNA reads TGTGCCAGCAGCCAACGATACCGGCGAAAGTTAGACTACCCGGAACCTCTCCCCACAGATACGCAGTATTTT. This sequence encodes CASSQRYRRKLDYPEPLPTDTQYF.

This clonotype was counted a few times. The chain couples TRBV4-1 to TRBJ2-7; TRBD2 matches 10 bases. Germline V gives CDR1 MGHRA, CDR2 YSYEKL. With 1 base clipped from V and 2 bases from J, the junction kept 8 bases outside the gene matches. The CDR3 loop spans 17 amino acids. The CDR3, as DNA: TGCGCCAGCAGCCAAGCAACCGGGACTAGCGTAGCCTACGAGCAGTACTTC. Its protein is CASSQATGTSVAYEQYF.

The rearrangement links TRBV12-3 or TRBV12-4 to TRBJ1-6, with D hard to call. The CDR3 sequence is 16 residues long. Trimming removed 5 bases from V and 8 bases from J, with 19 bases in between. DNA of the CDR3: TGTGCCAGCAGTCCAACATCGCCTGGGAGGGATTCACCCCTCCACTTT. It translates to CASSPTSPGRDSPLHF.

Details on this clonotype: The junction differs from germline at one of its ends, possibly a read error. The chain carries TRBV2 and TRBJ1-2; a weak D match, TRBD1 (5 bases). The CDR3 length is 14 residues. Germline loops: CDR1 SNHLY, CDR2 FYNNEI. CDR3 protein: CACSAPGPYYGYTF. CDR3 in DNA: TGTGCCTGCAGCGCCCCGGGGCCGTACTATGGCTACACCTTC.

The J gene is TRBJ1-5, the V gene TRBV3-1; D is unresolved. CDR1 and CDR2 from the germline V gene are LGHDT and YNNKEL (reference sequence). V lost 4 bases to trimming and J lost 5 bases, with 9 bases between them. This CDR3 has 13 residues. CDR3 region: CASSPRGHQPQHF. The CDR3 region has the DNA TGTGCCAGCAGCCCAAGAGGACATCAGCCCCAGCATTTT.

This sequence joins TRBV21-1 and TRBJ2-5; the table's TRBD1 call for D was not verified on the DNA. TRBJ2-7 explains the end of the DNA better; the J call may be wrong. TRBV21-1 is described as a pseudogene. This CDR3 has 15 amino acids. The CDR3 nucleotides read TGTGCCAGCAGCAAAACGAGGGGCAGGAGCTACGAGCAGTACTTC. Its protein is CASSKTRGRSYEQYF.

This clonotype was observed many times. The V and J genes are TRBV12-3 or TRBV12-4 and TRBJ2-4; 8 positions match TRBD1. V trimming: 5 bases; J trimming: 7 bases; junction bases outside the gene matches: 10. This CDR3 is built from 15 residues. CDR3 in amino acids: CASSPLRTGRNIQYF. Here the CDR3 DNA reads TGTGCCAGCAGTCCCCTAAGGACAGGGCGCAACATTCAGTACTTC.

The J gene is TRBJ2-4, the V gene TRBV30; D possibly corresponds to TRBD2 (5 bases). The closer fit of TRBJ2-7 to the DNA end suggests the J call may be wrong. The CDR3 extends over 13 amino acids. Germline V CDR1 and CDR2: GTSNPN, SVGIG (reference sequence). The CDR3 is CAWSGHRGFEQYF. Here the CDR3 DNA reads TGTGCCTGGAGTGGCCATCGGGGATTCGAGCAGTACTTC.

V and J are TRBV11-2 and TRBJ1-4, with no clear D. Trimming removed 5 bases at V and 0 bases at J, with 13 bases between. The CDR3 is 16 amino acids. Germline V gene lookup returns CDR1 SGHAT and CDR2 FQNNGV. CDR3 sequence (DNA): TGTGCCAGCAGCCGCGGTGTGGGCACAACTAATGAAAAACTGTTTTTT. Translating it yields CASSRGVGTTNEKLFF.

This clonotype turned up a few times. CDR3 DNA sequence: TGTGCCAGCAGCCTTAATAGGGGCTCCCTTGGCTACACCTTC. Its translation: CASSLNRGSLGYTF. The chain has TRBV11-2 and TRBJ1-2, with D tentatively TRBD1 (5 bases). The CDR3 sequence is 14 residues long. Looked up from germline, CDR1 is SGHAT and CDR2 is FQNNGV. Trimming stripped 5 bases from V and 7 bases from J, with 17 bases between.

The chain has TRBV28 and TRBJ2-7; D might be TRBD2 (6 bases). This CDR3 region has 15 residues. The V gene's germline CDR1 is MDHEN and CDR2 SYDVKM. V was trimmed by 5 bases and J by 0 bases, leaving 14 bases between them. The CDR3 DNA reads TGTGCCAGCAGTAATATGGGGGGTAGCTCCTACGAGCAGTACTTC. It yields the protein CASSNMGGSSYEQYF.

The chain is built from TRBV5-1 and TRBJ2-1, with D tentatively TRBD2 (6 bases). Germline CDR1 is SGHRS and CDR2 is YFSETQ. CDR3 length equals 15 residues. Trimming removed 4 bases from V and 3 bases from J, with 14 bases in between. CDR3 DNA sequence: TGCGCCAGCAGCGGGACTGTCCCCGACTACAATGAGCAGTTCTTC. It codes for CASSGTVPDYNEQFF.

This clonotype was recorded many times. This chain uses TRBV20-1 with TRBJ2-4; maybe TRBD1 (5 bases). The V end lost 6 bases, the J end lost 4 bases, and 16 bases lay between the germline ends. This CDR3 contains 14 residues. Per germline, CDR1 DFQATT and CDR2 SNEGSKA (reference sequence). The chain's CDR3 is CSARQFLRKNIQYF. DNA for the CDR3: TGCAGTGCCAGACAGTTCCTTAGGAAAAACATTCAGTACTTC.

This clonotype was observed a handful of times. The chain links TRBV29-1 to TRBJ1-2; 8 bases line up with TRBD1. This CDR3 is built from 15 residues. The ends lost 3 bases at V and 4 bases at J; junction bases unmatched: 10. Germline V CDR1 and CDR2: SQVTM, ANQGSEA. CDR3 nucleotides: TGCAGCGTTGACCCGTCAGGGGGCGGGATCTATGGCTACACCTTC. This codes for CSVDPSGGGIYGYTF.

This chain links TRBV5-1 with TRBJ1-4; 7 nucleotides align to TRBD1. In germline, CDR1 is SGHRS, CDR2 YFSETQ. After removal of 1 base from V and 8 bases from J, the junction contained 5 bases not matched to a gene. The CDR3 has 14 residues. CDR3 sequence reads: CASSLTGVHEKLFF. DNA of the CDR3: TGCGCCAGCAGCTTGACAGGGGTACACGAAAAACTGTTTTTT. The full variable domain, its missing parts supplied by reference TRBV5-1 and TRBJ1-4, is KAGVTQTPRYLIKTRGQQVTLSCSPISGHRSVSWYQQTPGQGLQFLFEYFSETQRNKGNFPGRFSGRQFSNSRSEMNVSTLELGDSALYLCASSLTGVHEKLFFGSGTQLSVL.

This clonotype was detected a few times. The chain has TRBV20-1 and TRBJ2-4; a weak D match, TRBD2 (5 bases). The ends were cut back, 3 bases at V and 1 base at J, with 13 bases in the middle. The germline V gene encodes CDR1 DFQATT and CDR2 SNEGSKA (reference sequence). This CDR3 is built from 15 residues. CDR3 in amino acids: CSASRVERAKNIQYF. The CDR3 region has the DNA TGCAGTGCTAGTAGGGTCGAGCGGGCCAAAAACATTCAGTACTTC.

This chain links TRBV20-1 with TRBJ2-7; the D gene is possibly TRBD2 (6 bases). Looked up from germline, CDR1 is DFQATT and CDR2 is SNEGSKA (reference sequence). Trimming cost V 3 bases and J 4 bases, with 10 bases left between them. The CDR3 extends over 12 amino acids. CDR3 DNA sequence: TGCAGTGCTAGCGTGGGGAGGTACGAGCAGTACTTC. It translates to CSASVGRYEQYF.

The count of this clonotype is one. A much larger clone differs by one base, so this may be a read error. The V and J genes are TRBV7-9 and TRBJ2-1; the match to TRBD2 covers 9 bases. The CDR3 runs 17 residues. Germline lookup yields CDR1 SEHNR and CDR2 FQNEAQ (reference sequence). The ends lost 7 bases at V and 6 bases at J; junction bases unmatched: 16. Here the CDR3 DNA reads TGTGCCAGCACCAAACACGAGACTAGCGGACTAGTCAATGAGCAGTTCTTC. Translating it yields CASTKHETSGLVNEQFF.

This clonotype was seen only a few times. This chain links TRBV5-1 with TRBJ2-1, with 9 bases aligning to TRBD2. Germline CDR1 reads SGHRS; CDR2 reads YFSETQ. Trimming at V came to 7 bases and at J to 6 bases, leaving 14 bases not matched to a gene. The CDR3 extends over 16 amino acids. CDR3 coding DNA: TGCGCCAGCGGCCCTCCCGGGACTAGCCTGTCCAATGAGCAGTTCTTC. Translated, it gives CASGPPGTSLSNEQFF. Full variable domain (outside the CDR3, taken from reference TRBV5-1 and TRBJ2-1): KAGVTQTPRYLIKTRGQQVTLSCSPISGHRSVSWYQQTPGQGLQFLFEYFSETQRNKGNFPGRFSGRQFSNSRSEMNVSTLELGDSALYLCASGPPGTSLSNEQFFGPGTRLTVL.

In this sample, this clonotype turned up a few times. This chain uses TRBV10-3 with TRBJ2-7, with 11 bases aligning to TRBD1. Unmatched junction bases numbered 7, after V lost 6 bases and J lost 3 bases. The CDR3 consists of 15 residues. Germline V gene data show CDR1 as ENHRY and CDR2 as SYGVKD. For the CDR3, the DNA is TGTGCCATCAGCTCCCGGGACAGGGGGATCTACGAGCAGTACTTC. The encoded protein is CAISSRDRGIYEQYF.

This clonotype has just a few counts. The rearrangement links TRBV20-1 to TRBJ2-1; 8 bases align to TRBD2. Looked up from germline, CDR1 is DFQATT and CDR2 is SNEGSKA (reference sequence). Losses at the gene ends were 5 bases for V and 0 bases for J; bases not matched to a gene: 9. The CDR3 totals 16 residues. CDR3 protein: CSAFGVAGRSYNEQFF. CDR3 nucleotide sequence: TGCAGTGCTTTCGGGGTAGCGGGACGCTCCTACAATGAGCAGTTCTTC.

This sequence joins TRBV18 and TRBJ2-5; no definite D call. The CDR3 runs to 16 residues. V lost 0 bases and J 1 base, leaving 12 bases between the germline ends. Germline V gene sequence: CDR1 KGHSH, CDR2 LQKENI. CDR3 coding DNA: TGTGCCAGCTCACCACCGCTGGGTTTACCCCAAGAGACCCAGTACTTC. Protein sequence: CASSPPLGLPQETQYF.

This chain links TRBV11-2 with TRBJ2-7; possible D gene TRBD2, 5 bases. The ends were cut back, 5 bases at V and 2 bases at J, with 16 bases in the middle. Germline CDR1 reads SGHAT; CDR2 reads FQNNGV. The CDR3 is 15 residues long. CDR3 residues: CASSLRTHITYEQYF. The CDR3 DNA reads as TGTGCCAGCAGCCTAAGGACTCATATAACCTACGAGCAGTACTTC.

This clonotype came up a few times. This chain links TRBV20-1 with TRBJ2-1; D is unresolved. V lost 2 bases, J lost 2 bases, and 7 bases lay in between. The CDR3 totals 13 residues. The germline V gene encodes CDR1 DFQATT and CDR2 SNEGSKA (reference sequence). DNA of the CDR3: TGCAGTGCTAGACGGCCGGCCTACAATGAGCAGTTCTTC. Amino acid sequence: CSARRPAYNEQFF.